This T cell receptor (beta chain) is from a study of cytomegalovirus exposure and HLA in healthy donors. Study-wide findings and caveats: The tendency of first-cohort TCR clusters to co-occur in the roughly 130 validation repertoires was the finding of a later analysis. In vitro assays verified that a few CMV-associated chains recognized CMV antigens specifically.

The V gene lost 5 bases and the J gene lost 1 base, with 17 bases spanning the gap. The CDR3 runs to 16 residues. Germline lookup yields CDR1 MDHEN and CDR2 SYDVKM. The repertoire was sequenced with immunoSEQ multiplex PCR; TCRdb's copy has only in-frame clones and lacks some. The sample contains roughly 70,000 clones, about 95% of which appear only once. Turning to this clone: Antigen: not known.

Sequenced input: PBMCs. The rearrangement links TRBV28 to TRBJ1-1; weak D call: TRBD1 (6 bases). The sequence was obtained from a man between 18 and 35 years old in good health and CMV-seronegative. The CDR3 region has the DNA TGTGCCAGCAGTCAGCATACAGGGACGGGGAACACTGAAGCTTTCTTT. This translates into CASSQHTGTGNTEAFF.